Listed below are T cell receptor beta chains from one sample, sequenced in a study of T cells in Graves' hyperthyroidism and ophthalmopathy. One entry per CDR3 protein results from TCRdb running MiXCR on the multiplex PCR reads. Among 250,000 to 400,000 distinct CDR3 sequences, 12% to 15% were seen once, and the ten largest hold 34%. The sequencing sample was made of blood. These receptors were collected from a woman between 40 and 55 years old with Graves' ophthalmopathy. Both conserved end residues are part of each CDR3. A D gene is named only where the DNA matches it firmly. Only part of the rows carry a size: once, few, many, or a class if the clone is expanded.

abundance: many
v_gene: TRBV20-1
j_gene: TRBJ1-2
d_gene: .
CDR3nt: TGCAGTGCTAGTTCGTCGGGGAACTATGGCTACACCTTC
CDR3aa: CSASSSGNYGYTF

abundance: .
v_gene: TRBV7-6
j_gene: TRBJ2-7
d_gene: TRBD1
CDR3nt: TGTGCCAGCAGCACCGCAGCCGGGACAGATGAGCAGTACTTC
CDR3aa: CASSTAAGTDEQYF

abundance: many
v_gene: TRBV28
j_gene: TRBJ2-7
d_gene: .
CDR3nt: TGTGCCACCGCCCCCCGGTCCAGGACAATAACCTACGAGCAGTACTTC
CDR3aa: CATAPRSRTITYEQYF

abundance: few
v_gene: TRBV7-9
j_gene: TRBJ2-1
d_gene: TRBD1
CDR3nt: TGTGCCAGCAGACCGGGACAGATCAATGAGCAGTTCTTC
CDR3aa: CASRPGQINEQFF

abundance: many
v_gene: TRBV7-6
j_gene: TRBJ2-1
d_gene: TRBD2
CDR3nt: TGTGCCAGCAGCGCCTCGGGGGGGACTGAGCAGTTCTTC
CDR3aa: CASSASGGTEQFF

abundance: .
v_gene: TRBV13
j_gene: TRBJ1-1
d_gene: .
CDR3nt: TGTGCCAGCAGAAGCCTACAGTTTGAAGCTTTCTTT
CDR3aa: CASRSLQFEAFF

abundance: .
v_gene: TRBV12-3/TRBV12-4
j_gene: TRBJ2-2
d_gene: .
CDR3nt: TGTGCCAGCAGTCCATTGGGGGCTAAGATCACCGGGGAGCCGTTTTTT
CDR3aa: CASSPLGAKITGEPFF

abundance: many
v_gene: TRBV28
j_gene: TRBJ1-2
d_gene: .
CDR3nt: TGTGCCAGCAGGCCGACCGGGGCTAACTATGGCTACACCTTC
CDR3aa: CASRPTGANYGYTF

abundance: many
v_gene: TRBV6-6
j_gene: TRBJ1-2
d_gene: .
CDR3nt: TGTGCCAGCAGTTACTCGGACAGAGATGGCTACACCTTC
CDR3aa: CASSYSDRDGYTF

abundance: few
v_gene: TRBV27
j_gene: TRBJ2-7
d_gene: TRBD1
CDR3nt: TGTGCCAGCAAAAGACAGGGGTTACCCTACGAGCAGTACTTC
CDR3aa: CASKRQGLPYEQYF

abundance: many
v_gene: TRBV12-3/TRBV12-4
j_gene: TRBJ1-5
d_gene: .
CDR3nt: TGTGCCAGTAAGATCGGCAATCAGCCCCAGCATTTT
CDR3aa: CASKIGNQPQHF

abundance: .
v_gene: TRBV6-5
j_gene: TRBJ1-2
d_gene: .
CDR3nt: TGTGCCAGCAGTTACGGTCCAGGGAACGGCTACACCTTC
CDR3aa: CASSYGPGNGYTF

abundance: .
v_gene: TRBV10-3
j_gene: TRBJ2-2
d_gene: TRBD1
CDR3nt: TGTGCCATCAGTGAGAATAACAGGGGTATCGGGGAGCTGTTTTTT
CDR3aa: CAISENNRGIGELFF

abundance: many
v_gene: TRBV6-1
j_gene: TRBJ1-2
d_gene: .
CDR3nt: TGTGCCAGCAGTGAGGCGGGGGCGCGGAGCTATGGCTACACCTTC
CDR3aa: CASSEAGARSYGYTF

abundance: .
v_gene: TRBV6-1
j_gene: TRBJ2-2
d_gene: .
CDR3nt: TGTGCCAGCGCTGTTAAACTAGCTGCCGGGGAGCTGTTTTTT
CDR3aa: CASAVKLAAGELFF

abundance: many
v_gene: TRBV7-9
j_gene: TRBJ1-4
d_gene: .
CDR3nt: TGTGCCAGCAGCCCAGGACAGTCAACTAATGAAAAACTGTTTTTT
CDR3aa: CASSPGQSTNEKLFF

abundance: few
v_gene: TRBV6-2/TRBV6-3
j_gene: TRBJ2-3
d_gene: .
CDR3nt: TGTGCCAGCAGTTACGGGCCAGAGGCTGCAGATACGCAGTATTTT
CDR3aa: CASSYGPEAADTQYF

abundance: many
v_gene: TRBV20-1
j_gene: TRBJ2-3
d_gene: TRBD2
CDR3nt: TGCAGTGCTAGAGACCTACTAGCGGGAGCCACAGATACGCAGTATTTT
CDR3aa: CSARDLLAGATDTQYF

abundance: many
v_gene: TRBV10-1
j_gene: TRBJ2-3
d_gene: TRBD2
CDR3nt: TGCGCCAGCAGGGCGGGACTAGCGGGAGAAAGGTACTTAGAAGATACGCAGTATTTT
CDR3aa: CASRAGLAGERYLEDTQYF

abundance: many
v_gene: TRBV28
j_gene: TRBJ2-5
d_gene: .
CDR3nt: TGTGCCAGCAGTTTCTTAGCGGAACCATCAGACAGACAAGAGACCCAGTACTTC
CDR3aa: CASSFLAEPSDRQETQYF

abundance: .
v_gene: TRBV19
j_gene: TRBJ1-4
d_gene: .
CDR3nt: TGTGCCAGTAGGCGGGGGTCTACTAATGAAAAACTGTTTTTT
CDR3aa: CASRRGSTNEKLFF

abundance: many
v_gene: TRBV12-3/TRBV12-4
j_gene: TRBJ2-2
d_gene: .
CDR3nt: TGTGCCAGCAGTTCCTACAACACCGGGGAGCTGTTTTTT
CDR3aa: CASSSYNTGELFF

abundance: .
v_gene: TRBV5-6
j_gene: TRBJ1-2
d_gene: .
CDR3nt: TGTGCCAGCAGCAGGACAGCCACAGATGGCTACACCTTC
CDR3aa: CASSRTATDGYTF

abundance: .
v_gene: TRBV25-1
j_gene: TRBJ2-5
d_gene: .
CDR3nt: TGTGCCAGCAGTGAATCGCAGACCTTCCTGGAGACCCAGTACTTC
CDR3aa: CASSESQTFLETQYF

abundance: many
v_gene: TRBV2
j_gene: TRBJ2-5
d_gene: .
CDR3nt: TGTGCCAGCAGTGGACGAGCAGGGTGGGAAAGAGAGACCCAGTACTTC
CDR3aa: CASSGRAGWERETQYF

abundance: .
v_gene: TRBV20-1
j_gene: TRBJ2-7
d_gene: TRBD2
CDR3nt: TGCAGTGCCCCGTCCGGGACTAGCCTGTACGAGCAGTACTTC
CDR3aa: CSAPSGTSLYEQYF

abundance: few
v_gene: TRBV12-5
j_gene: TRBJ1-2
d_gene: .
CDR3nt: TGTGCTAGTGGCCCTTCGAGAATCCTGGGCTACACCTTC
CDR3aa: CASGPSRILGYTF

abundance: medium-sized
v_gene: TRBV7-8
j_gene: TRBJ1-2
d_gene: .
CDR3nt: TGTGCCAGCAGCATTACCGGGACGGGCTATGGCTACACCTTC
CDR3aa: CASSITGTGYGYTF

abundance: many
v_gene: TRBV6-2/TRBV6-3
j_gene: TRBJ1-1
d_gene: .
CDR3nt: TGTGCCAGCAGCCGTTTTGCGGGGACGTCTGAAGCTTTCTTT
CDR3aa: CASSRFAGTSEAFF

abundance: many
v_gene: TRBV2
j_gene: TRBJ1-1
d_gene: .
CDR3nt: TGTGCCAGCAGTGTTTTTAGCAAGAACACTGAAGCTTTCTTT
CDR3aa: CASSVFSKNTEAFF

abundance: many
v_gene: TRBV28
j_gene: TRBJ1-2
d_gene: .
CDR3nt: TGTGCCAGCAGTCCGAAACGGAGCTATGGCTACACCTTC
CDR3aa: CASSPKRSYGYTF

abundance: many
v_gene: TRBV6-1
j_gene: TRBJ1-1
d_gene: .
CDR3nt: TGTGCCAGCAGTGAAGAGGGAACGGGATACACTGAAGCTTTCTTT
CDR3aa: CASSEEGTGYTEAFF

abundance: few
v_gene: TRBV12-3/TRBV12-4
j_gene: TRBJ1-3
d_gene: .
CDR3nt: TGTGCCAGCAGCTATGACCGCATCTCTGGAAACACCATATATTTT
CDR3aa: CASSYDRISGNTIYF

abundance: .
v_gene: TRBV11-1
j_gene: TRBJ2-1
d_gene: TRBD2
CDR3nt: TGTGCCAGCGGGCGGCGGGAGGGATACAATGAGCAGTTCTTC
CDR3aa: CASGRREGYNEQFF

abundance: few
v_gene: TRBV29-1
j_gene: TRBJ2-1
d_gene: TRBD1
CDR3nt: TGCAGCGTTGGAGGGGGCGGTTCCATCAAACAGTTCTTC
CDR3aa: CSVGGGGSIKQFF

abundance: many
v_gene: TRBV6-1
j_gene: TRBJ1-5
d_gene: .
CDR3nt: TGTGCCAGCAGTCTCCGGGGCCGGGGAAGCAATCAGCCCCAGCATTTT
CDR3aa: CASSLRGRGSNQPQHF

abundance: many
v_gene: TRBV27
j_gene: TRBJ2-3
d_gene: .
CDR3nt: TGTGCCAGCAAGTGGTTGAACCGGGATGATGCGCAGTATTTT
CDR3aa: CASKWLNRDDAQYF

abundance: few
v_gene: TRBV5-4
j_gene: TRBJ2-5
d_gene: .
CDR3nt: TGTGCCAGCAGCTTCGTCGGGGAGACCCAGTACTTC
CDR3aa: CASSFVGETQYF

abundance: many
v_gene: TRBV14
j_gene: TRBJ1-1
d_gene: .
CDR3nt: TGTGCCAGCAGCCAATTCACTAAAAACACTGAAGCTTTCTTT
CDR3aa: CASSQFTKNTEAFF

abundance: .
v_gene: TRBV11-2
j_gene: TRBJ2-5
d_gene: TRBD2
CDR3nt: TGTGCCAGCAGCTTAGGGGAGCGGGATACCCAAGAGACCCAGTACTTC
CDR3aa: CASSLGERDTQETQYF

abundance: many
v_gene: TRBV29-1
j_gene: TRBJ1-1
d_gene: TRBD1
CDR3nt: TGCAGCGTCTACTTATCGGGACAGGGTAACAGGGAAGCTTTCTTT
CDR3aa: CSVYLSGQGNREAFF

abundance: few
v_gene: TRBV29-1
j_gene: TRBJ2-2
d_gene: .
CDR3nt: TGCAGCGTTAGGTTTGGGAAGCCGAACACCGGGGAGCTGTTTTTT
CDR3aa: CSVRFGKPNTGELFF

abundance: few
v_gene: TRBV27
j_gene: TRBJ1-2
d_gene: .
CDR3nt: TGTGCCAGCAGTTTATCGGTTGCAGGGATCCTTGGCTACACCTTC
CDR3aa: CASSLSVAGILGYTF

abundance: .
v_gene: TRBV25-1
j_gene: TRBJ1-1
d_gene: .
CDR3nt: TGTGCCAGCAACCCCGGCGGGGGGGAAGCTTTCTTT
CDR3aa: CASNPGGGEAFF

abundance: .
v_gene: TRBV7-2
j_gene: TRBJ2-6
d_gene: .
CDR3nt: TGTGCCAGCAGCTTCACTAGTTTCTCTGGGGCCAACGTCCTGACTTTC
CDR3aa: CASSFTSFSGANVLTF

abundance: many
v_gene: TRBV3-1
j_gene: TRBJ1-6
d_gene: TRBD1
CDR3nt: TGTGCCAGCAGCCAAGCAGGGGGTCATTCACCCCTCCACTTT
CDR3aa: CASSQAGGHSPLHF

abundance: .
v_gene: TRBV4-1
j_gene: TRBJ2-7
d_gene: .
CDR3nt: TGCGCCAGCAGCCCTGGATCCGGGACCCTCTACGAGCAGTACTTC
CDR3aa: CASSPGSGTLYEQYF

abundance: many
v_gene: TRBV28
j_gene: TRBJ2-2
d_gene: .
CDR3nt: TGTGCCAGCAGTTTACAGGGGCCCATCGGCGGGGAGCTGTTTTTT
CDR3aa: CASSLQGPIGGELFF

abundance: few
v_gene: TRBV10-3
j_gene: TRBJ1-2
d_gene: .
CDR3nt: TGTGCCATCAGTGAGCCCCCTTTCGGGGGCTACACCTTC
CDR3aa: CAISEPPFGGYTF

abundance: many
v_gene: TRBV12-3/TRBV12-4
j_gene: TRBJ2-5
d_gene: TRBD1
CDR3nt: TGTGCCAGCAGTCCAACGGGAAATACAGGGGAAGAGACCCAGTACTTC
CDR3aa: CASSPTGNTGEETQYF